Given below is one T cell receptor (beta chain) in context. Germline V gene data show CDR1 as SEHNR and CDR2 as FQNEAQ (reference sequence). V shed 1 base, J shed 5 bases, and the junction held 11 bases outside the gene matches. CDR3 length: 17 amino acids. These data belong to a study of blood T cell repertoires in COVID-19. Turning to the study itself: Some COVID-19 samples were acute and others convalescent; all came from the United States, Italy and Spain. From T cells, B-cell-depleted T cells, or PBMCs came the material, which was cDNA or gDNA.

In the original processing: Amplification from reference gene primers served as the basis for estimated nucleated cell counts. Some clones are missing from TCRdb's copy, which holds only in-frame ones; the method was immunoSEQ multiplex PCR. V and J calls and clone size are copied from that table; D and trimming were computed from the DNA. The top ten clones hold more than 7% of a sample with a few hundred thousand clones, about 80% of them seen once. V usage is TRBV7-9 and J usage is TRBJ2-1; 7 bases fit TRBD2. Sample: peripheral blood. This sequence originates from a man at least 80 years old with acute or convalescent COVID-19. The CDR3, as DNA: TGTGCCAGCAGCTTAGGGGCATCGAGCGGGAACCACAATGAGCAGTTCTTC. Amino acid sequence: CASSLGASSGNHNEQFF.